The clone carrying this T cell receptor beta chain turned up a few times. Its antigen remains unknown. TCRdb fed the reads into MiXCR, producing one record per CDR3 protein. The sample records approximately 1,000,000 distinct CDR3 sequences, roughly 30% being singletons. This specimen comes from a study of T cell repertoires in cytomegalovirus infection. About the research overall: Both a matching HLA type and CMV infection were indicated by public TCR beta signatures.

The V end lost 7 bases, the J end lost 0 bases, and 2 bases lay between the germline ends. This CDR3 has 11 amino acids. CDR1 is SGDLS and CDR2 is YYNGEE in the germline V gene. General observations from the study: Predominance within the ex vivo response was attributable to HLA-C-restricted CMV-specific TCR beta clonotypes. CMV carriers with the relevant HLA were identified by cumulative public TCR beta family frequency.

This chain connects TRBV9 to TRBJ1-3; D unclear. The sequence was obtained from a human donor in good health (CMV status not recorded). Some clones in this sample may be carry-over from other donors' samples. The input for sequencing was cultured CD8+ T cells from PBMCs, taken from culture after CMV antigen stimulation. CDR3 DNA: TGTGCCAGCGTCTCTGGAAACACCATATATTTT. Translated, it gives CASVSGNTIYF. The full variable domain, with the rest looked up from reference TRBV9 and TRBJ1-3, is DSGVTQTPKHLITATGQRVTLRCSPRSGDLSVYWYQQSLDQGLQFLIQYYNGEERAKGNILERFSAQQFPDLHSELNLSSLELGDSALYFCASVSGNTIYFGEGSWLTVV.